Presented here are 27 T cell receptor beta chains from one specimen sequenced in a study of blood T cell repertoires in COVID-19. TCRdb's copy holds only in-frame clones and misses some; the assay was immunoSEQ multiplex PCR. The sample gives tens of thousands of clones, around 80% of which show up once; roughly 1.2% is in the top ten. The sequencing input was peripheral blood. These receptors were collected from an elderly woman with acute or convalescent COVID-19.

In its sample, this clone was seen once. V usage is TRBV19 and J usage is TRBJ1-2; D perhaps matches TRBD1 (5 bases). The V gene's germline CDR1 is LNHDA and CDR2 SQIVND (reference sequence). The CDR3 is made up of 16 amino acids. Trimming removed 1 base from V and 3 bases from J, with 15 bases in between. CDR3 sequence: CASSIVEQGGHYGYTF. The CDR3 bases are TGTGCCAGTAGTATAGTCGAGCAGGGAGGTCACTATGGCTACACCTTC.

The chain employs TRBV19 and TRBJ1-2; TRBD1 matches at 9 bases. The CDR3 runs to 16 residues. The J segment lost 8 bases and the V segment lost 4 bases, leaving 14 bases of the junction unmatched. The germline CDR1 and CDR2 sequences are LNHDA and SQIVND (reference sequence). The CDR3 DNA reads as TGTGCCAGTAGTACCTCAAGTCCCGGGACAGGGACCGGCTACACCTTC. Translated, it gives CASSTSSPGTGTGYTF.

The chain couples TRBV10-3 to TRBJ1-5; TRBD1 matches 9 bases. Germline CDR1 and CDR2: ENHRY and SYGVKD. The CDR3 covers 14 residues. Trimming removed 4 bases from V and 5 bases from J; junction bases left unmatched: 3. The CDR3 sequence is CAISVTGGDQPQHF. The CDR3, as DNA: TGTGCCATCAGTGTTACAGGGGGCGATCAGCCCCAGCATTTT.

This chain connects TRBV6-5 to TRBJ2-1; 7 bases map to TRBD2. The ends lost 8 bases at V and 4 bases at J; junction bases unmatched: 2. The CDR3 contains 12 residues. From germline, CDR1 is MNHEY and CDR2 SVGAGI. In nucleotides, the CDR3 is TGTGCCAGCTCGGGGGGATACAATGAGCAGTTCTTC. Protein: CASSGGYNEQFF.

The chain links TRBV3-1 (or the pseudogene TRBV3-2) to TRBJ1-2; TRBD1 matches 9 bases. V lost 4 bases and J lost 6; bases outside the gene matches: 3. This CDR3 comprises 13 residues. The germline CDR1 and CDR2 sequences are LGHDT and YNNKEL (reference sequence). CDR3 sequence reads: CASSPRQGDGYTF. As DNA, the CDR3 is TGTGCCAGCAGCCCTCGACAGGGGGATGGCTACACCTTC.

The J gene is TRBJ2-2, the V gene TRBV5-4; unclear D gene. The CDR3 is 13 amino acids. Germline assignment: CDR1 SGHNT and CDR2 YYREEE (reference sequence). Trimming cost V 2 bases and J 3 bases, with 5 bases left between them. For the CDR3, the DNA is TGTGCCAGCAGCTTCTACGACACCGGGGAGCTGTTTTTT. Residues: CASSFYDTGELFF. The whole variable domain, filled in from reference TRBV5-4 and TRBJ2-2, reads ETGVTQSPTHLIKTRGQQVTLRCSSQSGHNTVSWYQQALGQGPQFIFQYYREEENGRGNFPPRFSGLQFPNYSSELNVNALELDDSALYLCASSFYDTGELFFGEGSRLTVL.

This clone was detected only a few times. This chain connects TRBV28 to TRBJ1-1, with 7 bases fitting TRBD1. CDR3 length: 15 residues. In germline, CDR1 is MDHEN, CDR2 SYDVKM. J gave up 0 bases and V 6 bases, and 7 bases lay outside the gene matches. Written as DNA, the CDR3 is TGTGCCAGCAGAGCAGGGGGGATTATGAACACTGAAGCTTTCTTT. It is translated as CASRAGGIMNTEAFF.

CDR3 loop: CATSDHGTGPYSNQPQHF. In DNA form, the CDR3 reads TGTGCCACCAGTGATCACGGGACAGGGCCTTATAGCAATCAGCCCCAGCATTTT. V gene TRBV24-1 combines with J gene TRBJ1-5; 9 bases are shared with TRBD1. The germline gives CDR1 KGHDR, CDR2 SFDVKD. The V segment lost 3 bases and the J segment 0 bases; nucleotides outside the gene matches: 8. CDR3 length: 18 amino acids.

The CDR3: CASSLTRSQPLYGYTF. CDR3 nucleotides: TGTGCCAGCAGCTTAACTCGTTCACAGCCCCTCTATGGCTACACCTTC. The chain links TRBV7-2 to TRBJ1-2; D is undetermined. Trimming stripped 2 bases from V and 4 bases from J, with 17 bases between. Germline CDR1 SGHTA, CDR2 FQGNSA. The CDR3 totals 16 residues.

The rearrangement joins TRBV10-3 to TRBJ1-1, with a tentative D call TRBD1 (6 bases). Trimming took off 6 bases at V and 1 base at J, with 12 bases between the two ends. Germline V lookup: CDR1 ENHRY, CDR2 SYGVKD. The CDR3 spans 14 residues. CDR3 residues: CAIRGDNRNTEAFF. CDR3 DNA sequence: TGTGCCATCAGGGGGGACAACCGGAACACTGAAGCTTTCTTT.

The gene calls are TRBV19 and TRBJ2-1; 7 nucleotides agree with TRBD1. The germline CDR1 and CDR2 sequences are LNHDA and SQIVND (reference sequence). CDR3 size: 14 residues. Losses at the gene ends were 7 bases for V and 5 bases for J; bases not matched to a gene: 8. CDR3 in amino acids: CASIRRQGHNEQFF. In DNA, the CDR3 is TGTGCCAGTATAAGGAGACAGGGTCACAATGAGCAGTTCTTC.

V and J are TRBV7-9 and TRBJ2-7; D perhaps matches TRBD1 (6 bases). V lost 2 bases to trimming and J lost 6 bases, with 8 bases between them. CDR3 length: 12 amino acids. Per germline, CDR1 SEHNR and CDR2 FQNEAQ (reference sequence). CDR3 amino acids: CASSLLGGEQYF. The CDR3 nucleotides read TGTGCCAGCAGCTTACTAGGGGGCGAGCAGTACTTC.

The chain joins TRBV7-2 to TRBJ2-7; D remains unclear. V lost 3 bases and J lost 0, with 9 bases in between. Germline loops: CDR1 SGHTA, CDR2 FQGNSA. This CDR3 has 14 amino acids. CDR3 DNA sequence: TGTGCCAGCAGCTTGGAACAGTTCTCCTACGAGCAGTACTTC. It encodes CASSLEQFSYEQYF.

This clone was seen a single time. The V and J genes are TRBV2 and TRBJ2-7; D remains ambiguous. Germline CDR1 SNHLY, CDR2 FYNNEI. V gave up 5 bases and J gave up 2 bases, with 7 bases separating them. This CDR3 region has 12 residues. This CDR3 is CASSPDTYEQYF. CDR3 DNA sequence: TGTGCCAGCAGTCCAGACACCTACGAGCAGTACTTC. Looking up the rest from reference TRBV2 and TRBJ2-7 gives the full variable domain: EPEVTQTPSHQVTQMGQEVILRCVPISNHLYFYWYRQILGQKVEFLVSFYNNEISEKSEIFDDQFSVERPDGSNFTLKIRSTKLEDSAMYFCASSPDTYEQYFGPGTRLTVT.

This chain connects TRBV7-9 to TRBJ2-7; 9 bases are shared with TRBD2. Trimming cost V 4 bases and J 5 bases; bases outside gene matches: 15. Germline CDR1 is SEHNR and CDR2 is FQNEAQ (reference sequence). The CDR3 totals 17 residues. The CDR3 reads CASSSVKIAGVTNEQYF. The DNA of the CDR3 is TGTGCCAGCAGCTCGGTAAAAATAGCGGGAGTAACCAACGAGCAGTACTTC.

V and J are TRBV7-3 and TRBJ2-7; 9 nucleotides agree with TRBD1. This CDR3 spans 14 amino acids. Germline V lookup: CDR1 SGHTA, CDR2 FQGTGA. The ends lost 5 bases at V and 5 bases at J; junction bases unmatched: 7. CDR3 in DNA: TGTGCCAGCAGCCCCGGGACAGGGAGCCACGAGCAGTACTTC. It is translated as CASSPGTGSHEQYF.

This sequence joins TRBV4-1 and TRBJ2-2, with 8 nucleotides matching TRBD1. The CDR3 sequence is 18 residues long. After removal of 0 bases from V and 11 bases from J, the junction contained 17 bases not matched to a gene. CDR1 is MGHRA, CDR2 YSYEKL, per germline. CDR3 residues: CASSQEGRGTGGLNELFF. The CDR3, as DNA: TGCGCCAGCAGCCAAGAGGGTCGCGGCACAGGGGGTCTGAATGAGCTGTTTTTT.

The rearrangement joins TRBV7-3 to TRBJ2-3; tentative D call: TRBD2 (5 bases). There are 15 residues in the CDR3. The germline V gene has CDR1 SGHTA and CDR2 FQGTGA. V dropped 2 bases and J dropped 5 bases, with 14 bases sitting between them. CDR3 in DNA: TGTGCCAGCAGCTTAGGTGGGAGCGGCAAAGATACGCAGTATTTT. It specifies CASSLGGSGKDTQYF.

Only a few counts were recorded for this clone. The chain couples TRBV7-3 to TRBJ2-2; 8 nucleotides line up with TRBD1. Germline CDR1 and CDR2: SGHTA and FQGTGA. Trimming at V came to 5 bases and at J to 1 base, leaving 3 bases not matched to a gene. The CDR3 runs to 15 residues. For the CDR3, the DNA is TGTGCCAGCAGCACCGGACAGGGGAACACCGGGGAGCTGTTTTTT. Protein: CASSTGQGNTGELFF.

The chain joins TRBV5-4 to TRBJ2-6; tentative D call: TRBD1 (5 bases). Germline assignment: CDR1 SGHNT and CDR2 YYREEE (reference sequence). V lost 0 bases and J lost 9, with 7 bases in between. CDR3 size: 13 residues. CDR3 sequence: CASSLGQGNVLTF. In nucleotides, the CDR3 is TGTGCCAGCAGCTTGGGTCAGGGCAACGTCCTGACTTTC. Full variable domain (rest looked up from reference TRBV5-4 and TRBJ2-6): ETGVTQSPTHLIKTRGQQVTLRCSSQSGHNTVSWYQQALGQGPQFIFQYYREEENGRGNFPPRFSGLQFPNYSSELNVNALELDDSALYLCASSLGQGNVLTFGAGSRLTVL.

This chain joins TRBV6-5 and TRBJ1-2; a possible D gene is TRBD1 (5 bases). The germline V gene has CDR1 MNHEY and CDR2 SVGAGI. The V and J ends lost 6 bases and 6 bases respectively, with 14 bases between them. CDR3 length: 13 amino acids. CDR3 loop: CASRHGSGDGYTF. The CDR3 DNA follows: TGTGCCAGCAGGCATGGTTCGGGGGATGGCTACACCTTC.

V usage is TRBV7-9 and J usage is TRBJ1-1; no reliable D call. CDR1 and CDR2 (germline): SEHNR, FQNEAQ (reference sequence). The CDR3 consists of 11 residues. V shed 8 bases and J shed 1 base, with 5 bases lying between them. This CDR3 is CASAKNTEAFF. Here the CDR3 DNA reads TGTGCCAGCGCGAAGAACACTGAAGCTTTCTTT.

The chain uses TRBV6-6 and TRBJ2-1; 9 nucleotides align to TRBD2. After removal of 2 bases from V and 5 bases from J, the junction contained 4 bases not matched to a gene. Germline CDR1 MNHNY, CDR2 SVGAGI (reference sequence). This CDR3 spans 15 amino acids. DNA of the CDR3: TGTGCCAGCAGTTACCTTGGCGGGGGGGACAATGAGCAGTTCTTC. Translation gives CASSYLGGGDNEQFF.

The chain uses TRBV12-3 or TRBV12-4 and TRBJ1-4; D might be TRBD1 (5 bases). Trimming removed 6 bases at V and 8 bases at J, with 13 bases between. The length of the CDR3 is 13 residues. CDR3 sequence reads: CASSRVEGEKLFF. The CDR3 nucleotides read TGTGCCAGCAGCCGCGTGGAGGGGGAAAAACTGTTTTTT.

The chain has TRBV29-1 and TRBJ2-3; tentatively, D is TRBD1 (6 bases). The V and J ends lost 7 bases and 6 bases respectively, with 20 bases between them. CDR3 length equals 14 residues. CDR1 and CDR2 from the germline V gene are SQVTM and ANQGSEA. In DNA, the CDR3 is TGCAGCGGTCTAACAGGGATAGCGAGGGATACGCAGTATTTT. Encoded protein: CSGLTGIARDTQYF.

This sequence joins TRBV27 and TRBJ1-3; D may be TRBD1 (6 bases). The germline V gene encodes CDR1 MNHEY and CDR2 SMNVEV (reference sequence). The CDR3 has 15 residues. Deletions cut 6 bases from V and 4 bases from J, with 16 bases between. The DNA for the CDR3 is TGTGCCAGCAGGATCACCGGGACACCCGGAAACACCATATATTTT. It is translated as CASRITGTPGNTIYF.

This clone came up a few times. The rearrangement uses TRBV28 and TRBJ1-4; 8 bases line up with TRBD1. Trimming took 4 bases from V and 7 from J; bases not matched to a gene: 8. Germline V gene data show CDR1 as MDHEN and CDR2 as SYDVKM. The CDR3 totals 15 residues. CDR3 sequence: CASSSPGGSGEKLFF. The CDR3 nucleotides read TGTGCCAGCAGTTCTCCAGGGGGCTCTGGTGAAAAACTGTTTTTT.